Reported below is one T cell receptor beta chain. Its antigen remains unknown. The germline V and J ends were trimmed by 4 bases and 5 bases, with 7 bases remaining between them. CDR1 LNHDA and CDR2 SQIVND come from the germline V gene (reference sequence). This CDR3 spans 12 amino acids. People who had autoimmune disease history or systemic immunosuppression were excluded. Only in-frame clones appear in the TCRdb table, and some are missing; sequencing was by immunoSEQ multiplex PCR. The table lists 45,000 to 60,000 clones, approximately 86% of them singletons. These data are taken from a study of OX40 agonist ivuxolimab in advanced cancers. Study at large: Given to patients was ivuxolimab, an agonistic anti-OX40 (CD134) antibody. Three patients responded partially, comprising one with hepatocellular carcinoma and two with cutaneous melanoma.

General study points: People who partly responded at 0.1-3.0 mg/kg had some of the least clonal expansion seen.

This TCR was sampled from an adult with an advanced solid tumor such as melanoma, head and neck, liver or kidney cancer. The J gene is TRBJ2-3, the V gene TRBV19, with D unclear. The sample was CD4+ or CD8+ T cells sorted from blood, taken in a trial of the OX40 agonist ivuxolimab. The CDR3 DNA reads as TGTGCCAGTAGTACAAGACAAGATACGCAGTATTTT. This codes for CASSTRQDTQYF.